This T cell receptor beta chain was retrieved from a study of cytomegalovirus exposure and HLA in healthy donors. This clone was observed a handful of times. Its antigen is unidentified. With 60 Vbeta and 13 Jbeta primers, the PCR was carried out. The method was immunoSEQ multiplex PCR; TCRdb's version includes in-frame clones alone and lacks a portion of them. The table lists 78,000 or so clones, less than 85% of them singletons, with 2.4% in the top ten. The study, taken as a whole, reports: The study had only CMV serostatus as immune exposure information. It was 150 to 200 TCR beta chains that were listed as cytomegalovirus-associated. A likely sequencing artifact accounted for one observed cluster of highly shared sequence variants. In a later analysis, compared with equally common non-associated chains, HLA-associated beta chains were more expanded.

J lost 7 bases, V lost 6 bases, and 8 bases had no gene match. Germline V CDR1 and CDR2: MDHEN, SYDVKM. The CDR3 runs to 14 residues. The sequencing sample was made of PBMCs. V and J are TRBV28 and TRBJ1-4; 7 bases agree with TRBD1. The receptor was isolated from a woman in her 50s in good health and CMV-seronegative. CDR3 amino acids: CASRSGQRVEKLFF. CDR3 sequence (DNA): TGTGCCAGCAGATCGGGACAGAGGGTTGAAAAACTGTTTTTT.